The 29 T cell receptor beta chains reported below all come from one sample, sequenced in a study of tumor and adjacent non-tumor tissue in lung cancer. Three rounds of nested PCR, following a modified ARM-PCR protocol, produced the TCRbeta library. MiXCR was run by TCRdb on the multiplex PCR reads, yielding one entry per CDR3 protein. The sample lists around 99,000 distinct CDR3 sequences; roughly 77% were seen once. The template was RNA from unsorted bulk tissue. Sequenced input: lung tumor tissue. Every receptor here comes from an older woman with non-small cell lung cancer.

This clonotype has just one count. A much larger clone differs from this one at a single base, so this may be a read error. This sequence joins TRBV12-3 or TRBV12-4 and TRBJ1-1; possible D gene TRBD1, 6 bases. The CDR3 runs to 14 residues. Trimming took 6 bases from V and 6 from J, leaving 17 bases between them. DNA of the CDR3: TGTGCCAGCAGCGAACAGGGAGGCAGCTCTGAAGCTTTCTTT. This encodes CASSEQGGSSEAFF.

On this clonotype: This may stem from a read error, because a much larger clone lies one nucleotide away. CDR3 coding DNA: TGCAATGCTAGGGTAACGGGTGGGGGGTTCAATCAGCCCCAGCATTTT. This encodes CNARVTGGGFNQPQHF. This chain connects TRBV20-1 to TRBJ1-5; D is perhaps TRBD1 (5 bases). Germline values: CDR1 DFQATT, CDR2 SNEGSKA (reference sequence). This CDR3 contains 16 residues.

This clonotype was picked up a small number of times. It may be a read error: a sequence one base away is much more abundant. The chain links TRBV6-5 to TRBJ2-1; D may match TRBD1 or TRBD2 (5 bases each). Germline lookup yields CDR1 MNHEY and CDR2 SVGAGI. The CDR3 is 13 residues long. CDR3 coding DNA: TGTGCCACCACACAGGACTCCTACAATGAGCTGTTCTTC. This gives the protein CATTQDSYNELFF.

This clonotype has a count of ten or more. The rearrangement links TRBV4-1 to TRBJ2-3; D ambiguous. The V end was cut by 1 base, the J end by 1 base, with 9 bases between. There are 15 residues in the CDR3. From germline, CDR1 is MGHRA and CDR2 YSYEKL. CDR3 region: CASSQGGPGTDTQYF. The DNA for the CDR3 is TGCGCCAGCAGCCAAGGGGGTCCAGGCACAGATACGCAGTATTTT.

This clonotype was seen only once. The rearrangement uses TRBV11-3 and TRBJ2-1, with 14 bases that match TRBD2. Germline loops: CDR1 SGHNT, CDR2 YENEEA. The CDR3 has 18 residues. Germline trimming cut 9 bases from V and 10 bases from J; bases unmatched to any gene: 20. In nucleotides, the CDR3 is TGTGCCAGTAGCCCAGGACTAGCGGGAGGTCCTCGATTAAGCGAGCAGTTCTTC. Protein: CASSPGLAGGPRLSEQFF.

This clonotype was detected ten times or more. This chain uses TRBV5-6 with TRBJ1-5, with a tentative D call TRBD1 (5 bases). Germline V gene data show CDR1 as SGHDT and CDR2 as YYEEEE. Trimming stripped 3 bases from V and 6 bases from J, with 13 bases between. This CDR3 is built from 14 residues. The CDR3 nucleotides read TGTGCCAGCAGCTACGGGGGTGCAATTCAGCCCCAGCATTTT. Translating gives CASSYGGAIQPQHF.

In regard to this clonotype: This may come from a read error, since a much larger clone is one base off. The chain combines TRBV20-1 with TRBJ2-1, with D uncertain. The length of the CDR3 is 13 residues. The germline gives CDR1 DFQATT, CDR2 SNEGSKA (reference sequence). Trimming shortened V by 6 bases and J by 0 bases, and 9 bases separated the two germline ends. The CDR3 sequence: CSASETSYNEQFF. Written as DNA, the CDR3 is TGCAGTGCCAGTGAGACCTCCTACAATGAGCAGTTCTTC.

The CDR3 sequence is CASSFAGGTANEKLFF. The DNA of the CDR3 is TGTGCCAGCAGTTTTGCCGGGGGGACAGCGAATGAAAAACTGTTTTTT. This chain links TRBV28 with TRBJ1-4; 7 bases match TRBD1. This CDR3 has 16 residues. The J segment lost 5 bases and the V segment lost 3 bases, leaving 9 bases of the junction unmatched. Germline V gives CDR1 MDHEN, CDR2 SYDVKM.

This sequence joins TRBV20-1 and TRBJ2-7, with 11 positions matching TRBD2. The CDR3 is 14 residues long. V shed 8 bases, J shed 10 bases, and the junction held 16 bases outside the gene matches. From germline, CDR1 is DFQATT and CDR2 SNEGSKA (reference sequence). The CDR3 sequence is CSTILAGDQGDQYF. The CDR3 coding sequence is TGCAGTACTATACTAGCGGGGGACCAGGGTGATCAGTACTTC.

A remark on this clonotype: Given the absence of the conserved phenylalanine or tryptophan at the CDR3 end, a read error is likely. The chain has TRBV20-1 and TRBJ2-1; 10 positions agree with TRBD2. The CDR3 runs to 14 residues. Germline lookup yields CDR1 DFQATT and CDR2 SNEGSKA (reference sequence). The CDR3 loop is CSAHGTSDFNEQFS. In nucleotides, the CDR3 is TGTAGTGCCCACGGGACTAGCGATTTCAATGAGCAGTTCTCC.

The chain carries TRBV11-2 and TRBJ1-2; possibly TRBD1 for D (5 bases). Germline V gene data show CDR1 as SGHAT and CDR2 as FQNNGV. V was clipped by 1 base and J by 7 bases, with 16 bases between them. The CDR3 sequence is 15 residues long. CDR3 sequence: CASSLVRDGPLGYTF. The DNA for the CDR3 is TGTGCCAGCAGCTTAGTGAGGGACGGCCCGCTTGGCTACACCTTC.

This clonotype was observed at least ten times. The chain links TRBV12-3 or TRBV12-4 to TRBJ1-6; D is unresolved. V gave up 0 bases and J gave up 10 bases, with 4 bases separating them. The length of the CDR3 is 12 residues. CDR3 DNA: TGTGCCAGCAGTTTAGCAGGGTCACCCCTCCACTTT. Protein product: CASSLAGSPLHF.

About this clonotype: The junction does not match germline at one end; this may be a read error. The chain employs TRBV11-2 and TRBJ1-2; 7 nucleotides align to TRBD1. Germline loops: CDR1 SGHAT, CDR2 FQNNGV. This CDR3 comprises 12 residues. CDR3 sequence: CASSPWEGGYIF. CDR3 nucleotide sequence: TGTGCCAGCAGCCCTTGGGAAGGGGGCTACATCTTC.

To note about this clonotype: The CDR3 ends on some other residue instead of the conserved phenylalanine or tryptophan, so this is likely a read error. The chain uses TRBV29-1 and TRBJ2-7; a weak D match, TRBD2 (5 bases). Germline CDR1 is SQVTM and CDR2 is ANQGSEA. The CDR3 is made up of 13 amino acids. CDR3 DNA: TGTAGCGTTGAGGATGGCTGGTCCTACGAGCAGTACTTA. Protein product: CSVEDGWSYEQYL.

Of note for this clonotype: One end of the junction is discordant with germline, which a read error may explain. The chain joins TRBV4-3 to TRBJ2-1, with D unresolved. The length of the CDR3 is 14 residues. Germline values: CDR1 LGHNA, CDR2 YSLEER. CDR3 sequence: CASSQVDTYNQQFF. Here the CDR3 DNA reads TGCGCCAGCAGCCAGGTAGACACCTACAATCAGCAGTTCTTC.

About this clonotype itself: One end of the junction varies from germline; a read error may be responsible. The gene calls are TRBV28 and TRBJ1-3, with D perhaps TRBD1 (6 bases). The CDR3 sequence is 16 residues long. Germline lookup yields CDR1 MDHEN and CDR2 SYDVKM. For the CDR3, the DNA is TGTGCCAGCAGCGAGGGGGGCCCAATCCTAGGGAACAGCATATATTTT. This gives the protein CASSEGGPILGNSIYF.

As for this clonotype: The junction differs from germline at one of its ends, possibly a read error. This chain connects TRBV19 to TRBJ2-7; D perhaps matches TRBD2 (6 bases). The germline CDR1 and CDR2 sequences are LNHDA and SQIVND (reference sequence). CDR3 length: 14 amino acids. The CDR3 loop reads CASSMGLSSYEQYF. Written as DNA, the CDR3 is TGTGCCAGTAGTATGGGACTGAGCTCCTACGAGCAGTATTTC. Based on the CDR3 plus reference TRBV19 and TRBJ2-7, the full variable domain is DGGITQSPKYLFRKEGQNVTLSCEQNLNHDAMYWYRQDPGQGLRLIYYSQIVNDFQKGDIAEGYSVSREKKESFPLTVTSAQKNPTAFYLCASSMGLSSYEQYFGPGTRLTVT.

Concerning this clonotype itself: The junction differs from germline at one of its ends, possibly a read error. The rearrangement joins TRBV6-6 to TRBJ1-4, with 9 bases fitting TRBD1. The CDR3 totals 15 residues. In germline, CDR1 is MNHNY, CDR2 SVGAGI (reference sequence). CDR3 nucleotide sequence: TGTGCCAACAGTCACCCCTGGACAGGGGTTGAAAAACTGTTTTTT. Protein sequence: CANSHPWTGVEKLFF.

About this clonotype: A much larger clone lies one base from this, so it may be a read error. The chain couples TRBV12-3 or TRBV12-4 to TRBJ2-7, with D perhaps matching TRBD2 (6 bases). The CDR3 is 13 residues long. The ends were cut back, 7 bases at V and 2 bases at J, with 12 bases in the middle. CDR3 sequence reads: CASNWGETYEQYF. For the CDR3, the DNA is TGTGCCAGCAATTGGGGGGAGACCTACGAGCAGTACTTC.

Of note for this clonotype: The CDR3 end shows no conserved phenylalanine or tryptophan, and so a read error is likely. The rearrangement joins TRBV28 to TRBJ1-1, with a tentative D call TRBD1 (6 bases). V was clipped by 7 bases and J by 8 bases, with 23 bases between them. CDR3 length: 15 amino acids. CDR1 and CDR2 from the germline V gene are MDHEN and SYDVKM. CDR3 nucleotides: TGTGCCAGCAATTCCTTTTCACCAAATACAGGGGAAGCTTTCTTA. Protein sequence: CASNSFSPNTGEAFL.

A remark on this clonotype: Just one base apart from a much larger clone, this may be a read error. The rearrangement joins TRBV6-2 or TRBV6-3 to TRBJ2-1, with 7 bases lining up with TRBD1. The CDR3 spans 13 residues. The V segment lost 7 bases and the J segment 9 bases; nucleotides outside the gene matches: 9. Germline CDR1 reads MNHEY; CDR2 reads SVGEGT. The CDR3 DNA follows: TGTGCCAGCACAAGACAGACAGGGAGTGAGCAGTTCTTC. This sequence encodes CASTRQTGSEQFF.

With respect to this clonotype: This is likely a read error, given that the CDR3 carries no conserved phenylalanine or tryptophan at its end. J is TRBJ2-3 and V is TRBV4-3, with D tentatively TRBD2 (5 bases). CDR3 length equals 13 residues. Germline assignment: CDR1 LGHNA and CDR2 YSLEER. Trimming cost V 0 bases and J 6 bases, with 7 bases left between them. The CDR3 loop is CASSQEGSDTQYL. CDR3 DNA: TGCGCCAGCAGCCAAGAAGGGAGTGATACGCAGTATCTT.

Turning to this clonotype: A much larger clone lies a single base off, so this may be a read error. The CDR3 spells CVSSRLGQNTEAFF. Written as DNA, the CDR3 is TGTGTCAGCAGCCGCCTCGGACAGAACACTGAAGCTTTCTTT. This rearrangement joins TRBV14 to TRBJ1-1, with D perhaps TRBD1 (5 bases). CDR3 size: 14 residues. Germline V gives CDR1 SGHDN, CDR2 FVKESK. The variable domain in full, completed from reference TRBV14 and TRBJ1-1, reads EAGVTQFPSHSVIEKGQTVTLRCDPISGHDNLYWYRRVMGKEIKFLLHFVKESKQDESGMPNNRFLAERTGGTYSTLKVQPAELEDSGVYFCVSSRLGQNTEAFFGQGTRLTVV.

About this clonotype: The CDR3 ends on some other residue instead of the conserved phenylalanine or tryptophan, so this is likely a read error. It is unclear where the CDR3 begins or ends on the DNA, so no DNA is shown, and the CDR3 is as TCRdb lists it. The rearrangement links TRBV29-1 to TRBJ2-7. Germline CDR1 and CDR2: SQVTM and ANQGSEA. Counting both end residues, the CDR3 totals 15 amino acids. The CDR3 loop is CRVAGSITGSYEQNI.

The chain employs TRBV7-2 and TRBJ2-7; no definite D call. V lost 8 bases and J 4 bases, leaving 12 bases between the germline ends. Germline-derived CDR1 and CDR2 are SGHTA and FQGNSA. The CDR3 runs 12 residues. The CDR3 region is CASGDYTYEQYF. In DNA, the CDR3 is TGTGCCAGCGGAGATTATACATACGAGCAGTACTTC. The complete variable domain, with remaining parts taken from reference TRBV7-2 and TRBJ2-7, reads GAGVSQSPSNKVTEKGKDVELRCDPISGHTALYWYRQSLGQGLEFLIYFQGNSAPDKSGLPSDRFSAERTGGSVSTLTIQRTQQEDSAVYLCASGDYTYEQYFGPGTRLTVT.

The chain recombines TRBV4-3 with TRBJ1-6; 10 bases line up with TRBD1. CDR1 LGHNA and CDR2 YSLEER come from the germline V gene. J lost 7 bases, V lost 8 bases, and 5 bases had no gene match. The CDR3 is 14 residues long. CDR3 bases: TGCGCCAGCCCCGGGGACAGGGGAAATTCACCCCTCCACTTT. Its protein product is CASPGDRGNSPLHF.

Points on this clonotype: A single base separates this from a much larger clone, so it may be a read error. The chain carries TRBV6-5 and TRBJ1-2; D remains unclear. Germline V CDR1 and CDR2: MNHEY, SVGAGI. The CDR3 covers 14 residues. CDR3 region: CASSYSFERYGCTF. The CDR3 coding sequence is TGTGCCAGCAGTTACTCGTTCGAGCGCTATGGCTGCACCTTC.

This clonotype was recorded many times. The rearrangement uses TRBV5-6 and TRBJ2-1; TRBD2 agrees at 11 bases. Per germline, CDR1 SGHDT and CDR2 YYEEEE. The CDR3 is 17 residues long. Trimming removed 1 base from V and 0 bases from J; junction bases left unmatched: 3. The CDR3 coding sequence is TGTGCCAGCAGCTTGTCTAGCGGGGGGAGCTCCTACAATGAGCAGTTCTTC. Protein: CASSLSSGGSSYNEQFF.

As concerns this clonotype: Likely a read error: the CDR3 ends without its conserved phenylalanine or tryptophan. The chain has TRBV29-1 and TRBJ2-2; TRBD2 agrees at 8 bases. Germline loops: CDR1 SQVTM, CDR2 ANQGSEA. V gave up 4 bases and J gave up 1 base; unmatched junction bases: 8. The CDR3 runs 16 residues. The CDR3 nucleotides are TGCAGCGTTGGGGTAGCGGGAATACGGAACACCGGGGAGCTGTTTTCT. This translates into CSVGVAGIRNTGELFS.